Listed below are T cell receptor beta chains from one sample, sequenced in a study of blood T cell repertoires in COVID-19. Sequenced by immunoSEQ multiplex PCR; TCRdb stores in-frame clones only, minus some. Of fewer than 250,000 clones listed, about 86% were seen once; the top ten hold about 0.81%. The sequenced sample consisted of peripheral blood. The receptors derive from a woman in her sixties or seventies with acute or convalescent COVID-19. CDR3s include the opening cysteine and the closing phenylalanine or tryptophan. The order of the fields is V gene, D gene, J gene, clone size, CDR3 protein, CDR3 DNA. A D gene is named only where the DNA matches it firmly. Size tells how often a clone was seen (once, few, many) or the class of an expanded clone, and some rows leave it out.

TRBV6-2/TRBV6-3	TRBD1	TRBJ1-2	NA	CASSPLQGTYGYTF	TGTGCCAGCAGCCCCCTACAGGGGACCTATGGCTACACCTTC
TRBV12-3/TRBV12-4	NA	TRBJ1-1	NA	CASRHLNTEAFF	TGTGCCAGCAGACATTTGAACACTGAAGCTTTCTTT
TRBV5-1	NA	TRBJ2-3	NA	CASSLQSSTDTQYF	TGCGCCAGCAGCTTGCAGTCTAGCACAGATACGCAGTATTTT
TRBV4-1	TRBD1	TRBJ1-2	NA	CASSQLPGTGNYGYTF	TGCGCCAGCAGCCAATTACCCGGGACAGGGAACTATGGCTACACCTTC
TRBV11-3	TRBD2	TRBJ2-1	once	CASSLEFREDEQFF	TGTGCCAGCAGCTTAGAATTCCGGGAGGATGAGCAGTTCTTC
TRBV5-1	NA	TRBJ2-2	NA	CASSWGTANTGELFF	TGCGCCAGCAGCTGGGGGACTGCTAACACCGGGGAGCTGTTTTTT
TRBV4-1	TRBD2	TRBJ2-7	NA	CASSRVTSGRGTYEQYF	TGCGCCAGCAGCCGAGTTACTAGCGGGAGGGGAACCTACGAGCAGTACTTC
TRBV27	TRBD1	TRBJ1-1	NA	CASSSQTGPNTEAFF	TGTGCCAGCAGTTCTCAGACAGGGCCGAACACTGAAGCTTTCTTT
TRBV7-2	TRBD2	TRBJ2-1	NA	CASSLGLAGGGNEQFF	TGTGCCAGCAGCTTGGGACTAGCGGGAGGAGGGAATGAGCAGTTCTTC
TRBV28	NA	TRBJ1-1	NA	CASGGQNTEAFF	TGTGCCAGCGGGGGACAGAACACTGAAGCTTTCTTT
TRBV4-1	NA	TRBJ2-1	NA	CASSQVLAGQRYNEQFF	TGCGCCAGCAGCCAAGTACTTGCGGGACAGAGATACAATGAGCAGTTCTTC
TRBV2	NA	TRBJ2-7	NA	CASTEEEVSAYEQYF	TGTGCCAGCACCGAGGAGGAAGTATCAGCCTACGAGCAGTACTTC
TRBV5-5	NA	TRBJ1-2	NA	CASSLTTQVNYGYTF	TGTGCCAGCAGCTTAACAACGCAGGTTAACTATGGCTACACCTTC
TRBV2	NA	TRBJ1-1	NA	CASSRGNEAFF	TGTGCCAGCAGTCGGGGGAATGAAGCTTTCTTT
TRBV2	TRBD1	TRBJ1-6	NA	CASTAGTVNSPLHF	TGTGCCAGTACCGCCGGGACAGTCAATTCACCCCTCCACTTT
TRBV5-1	NA	TRBJ1-3	NA	CASSFLQGPPGGNTIYF	TGCGCCAGCAGCTTCCTCCAGGGGCCCCCGGGAGGAAACACCATATATTTT
TRBV25-1	TRBD2	TRBJ2-7	NA	CASSGRSGAPGEQYF	TGTGCCAGCAGTGGGAGGAGCGGGGCACCGGGCGAGCAGTACTTC
TRBV9	TRBD2	TRBJ2-1	few	CASSVTSVGSGGIGRGVYNEQFF	TGTGCCAGCAGCGTCACGTCAGTGGGTAGCGGGGGCATCGGCCGCGGGGTTTACAATGAGCAGTTCTTC
TRBV11-3	NA	TRBJ1-1	NA	CASSLAREAEAFF	TGTGCCAGCAGCTTAGCCAGGGAGGCCGAAGCTTTCTTT
TRBV10-3	TRBD1	TRBJ2-6	NA	CATQGLSGANVLTF	TGTGCCACACAGGGGCTCTCTGGGGCCAACGTCCTGACTTTC
TRBV5-4	TRBD1	TRBJ2-7	once	CASSRGQGYYEQYF	TGTGCCAGCAGCAGGGGACAGGGATACTACGAGCAGTACTTC
TRBV5-1	NA	TRBJ2-1	NA	CASSLGGGTNEQFF	TGCGCCAGCAGCTTGGGGGGGGGCACAAATGAGCAGTTCTTC
TRBV9	NA	TRBJ2-5	NA	CASSVGPSLETQYF	TGTGCCAGCAGCGTAGGGCCTAGCTTAGAGACCCAGTACTTC
TRBV7-2	TRBD1	TRBJ1-5	NA	CASSLEGAQPQHF	TGTGCCAGCAGCTTAGAGGGGGCCCAGCCCCAGCATTTT
TRBV3-1/TRBV3-2	NA	TRBJ2-5	few	CASSTRAVGETQYF	TGTGCCAGCAGTACGCGGGCAGTGGGGGAGACCCAGTACTTC
TRBV5-1	TRBD2	TRBJ2-3	NA	CASSSRLAESTDTQYF	TGCGCCAGCAGCTCACGACTAGCGGAGAGCACAGATACGCAGTATTTT
TRBV20-1	TRBD1	TRBJ1-2	NA	CSASRGQVTLYGYTF	TGCAGTGCTAGTCGGGGACAGGTCACTTTATATGGCTACACCTTC
TRBV28	NA	TRBJ1-5	NA	CASSLANPGLQHF	TGTGCCAGCAGTTTGGCAAACCCAGGGTTGCAGCATTTT
TRBV6-1	NA	TRBJ1-4	NA	CASSVLGGARANEKLFF	TGTGCCAGCAGTGTCCTGGGGGGGGCGAGGGCTAATGAAAAACTGTTTTTT
TRBV19	TRBD1	TRBJ1-1	NA	CASSNTGGRTEAFF	TGTGCCAGTAGTAATACAGGGGGCAGAACTGAAGCTTTCTTT
TRBV5-4	NA	TRBJ1-2	NA	CASSPRAGEAYGYTF	TGTGCCAGCAGCCCGAGGGCGGGTGAGGCTTATGGCTACACCTTC
TRBV28	NA	TRBJ2-3	NA	CASRPASRTDTQYF	TGTGCCAGCAGACCCGCGAGCCGCACAGATACGCAGTATTTT
TRBV11-2	NA	TRBJ2-3	NA	CASSLELPPDTQYF	TGTGCCAGCAGCTTAGAACTTCCCCCAGATACGCAGTATTTT
TRBV12-5	NA	TRBJ2-7	NA	CASGLPGEYEQYF	TGTGCTAGTGGTCTCCCGGGGGAGTACGAGCAGTACTTC
TRBV6-1	TRBD1	TRBJ1-2	NA	CASSVSGTAKSYGYTF	TGTGCCAGCAGTGTATCCGGGACAGCGAAGTCCTATGGCTACACCTTC
TRBV5-1	TRBD2	TRBJ2-1	NA	CASSLGLADYNEQFF	TGCGCCAGCAGCTTGGGACTAGCGGATTACAATGAGCAGTTCTTC
TRBV4-2	TRBD1	TRBJ1-2	NA	CASSQNRGLIYGYTF	TGTGCCAGCAGCCAAAACAGGGGGCTTATCTATGGCTACACCTTC
TRBV6-2/TRBV6-3	NA	TRBJ1-2	NA	CASSSSGTFRPNYGYTF	TGTGCCAGCAGTTCCTCCGGGACATTCAGACCCAACTATGGCTACACCTTC
TRBV18	TRBD2	TRBJ2-3	NA	CASSPPRLAGDSDTQYF	TGTGCCAGCTCACCTCCAAGGCTAGCGGGAGATTCGGATACGCAGTATTTT
TRBV7-3	TRBD2	TRBJ2-1	NA	CASSPTAGLAVYNEQFF	TGTGCCAGCAGCCCCACTGCCGGACTAGCGGTCTACAATGAGCAGTTCTTC
TRBV21-1	NA	TRBJ1-4	NA	CASSNIAPQGAANEKLFF	TGTGCCAGCAGCAACATTGCCCCTCAGGGGGCGGCTAATGAAAAACTGTTTTTT
TRBV6-6	NA	TRBJ1-2	NA	CASSYDNLPYGYTF	TGTGCCAGCAGTTACGACAACCTCCCCTATGGCTACACCTTC
TRBV27	NA	TRBJ1-6	NA	CASSLRGTVHSPLHF	TGTGCCAGCAGTTTACGGGGGACCGTACATTCACCCCTCCACTTT
TRBV3-1/TRBV3-2	NA	TRBJ1-6	NA	CASTPGSYNSPLHF	TGTGCCAGCACCCCAGGGTCGTATAATTCACCCCTCCACTTT
TRBV11-2	NA	TRBJ1-2	NA	CASSLTVTNYGYTF	TGTGCCAGCAGCTTGACAGTTACTAACTATGGCTACACCTTC
TRBV3-1/TRBV3-2	TRBD2	TRBJ2-7	few	CASSYLAGGEQYF	TGTGCCAGCAGCTATCTAGCGGGAGGGGAGCAGTACTTC
TRBV19	NA	TRBJ2-5	once	CASRAYTQETQYF	TGTGCCAGTAGGGCTTATACCCAAGAGACCCAGTACTTC
TRBV12-3/TRBV12-4	TRBD1	TRBJ2-4	NA	CASGQGADIQYF	TGTGCCAGCGGTCAGGGGGCCGACATTCAGTACTTC
TRBV3-1/TRBV3-2	NA	TRBJ1-4	NA	CASSQGYKQNEKLFF	TGTGCCAGCAGCCAAGGCTACAAACAGAATGAAAAACTGTTTTTT
TRBV9	TRBD1	TRBJ1-2	NA	CASSVGTGYGYTF	TGTGCCAGCAGCGTAGGGACAGGATATGGCTACACCTTC